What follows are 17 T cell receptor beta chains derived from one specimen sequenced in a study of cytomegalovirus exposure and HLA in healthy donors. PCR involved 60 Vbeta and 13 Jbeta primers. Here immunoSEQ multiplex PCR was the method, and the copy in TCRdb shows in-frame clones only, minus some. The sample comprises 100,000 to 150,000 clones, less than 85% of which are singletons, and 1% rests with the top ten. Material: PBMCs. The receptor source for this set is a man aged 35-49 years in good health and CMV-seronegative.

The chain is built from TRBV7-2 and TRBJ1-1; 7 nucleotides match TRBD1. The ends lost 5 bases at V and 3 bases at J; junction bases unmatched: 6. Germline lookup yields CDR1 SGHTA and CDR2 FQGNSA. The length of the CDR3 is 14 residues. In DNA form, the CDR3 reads TGTGCCAGCAGCACCTACAGGGGTTACACTGAAGCTTTCTTT. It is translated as CASSTYRGYTEAFF. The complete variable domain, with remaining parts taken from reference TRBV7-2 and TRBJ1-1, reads GAGVSQSPSNKVTEKGKDVELRCDPISGHTALYWYRQSLGQGLEFLIYFQGNSAPDKSGLPSDRFSAERTGGSVSTLTIQRTQQEDSAVYLCASSTYRGYTEAFFGQGTRLTVV.

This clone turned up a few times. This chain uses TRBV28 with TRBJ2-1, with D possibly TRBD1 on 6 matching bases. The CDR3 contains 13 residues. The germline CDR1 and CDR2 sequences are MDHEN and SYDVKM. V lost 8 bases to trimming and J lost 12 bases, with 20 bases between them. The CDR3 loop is CASCASRTGTQFF. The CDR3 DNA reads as TGTGCCAGCTGCGCCTCGCGAACAGGGACGCAGTTCTTC. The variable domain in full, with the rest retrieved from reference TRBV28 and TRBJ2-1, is DVKVTQSSRYLVKRTGEKVFLECVQDMDHENMFWYRQDPGLGLRLIYFSYDVKMKEKGDIPEGYSVSREKKERFSLILESASTNQTSMYLCASCASRTGTQFFGPGTRLTVL.

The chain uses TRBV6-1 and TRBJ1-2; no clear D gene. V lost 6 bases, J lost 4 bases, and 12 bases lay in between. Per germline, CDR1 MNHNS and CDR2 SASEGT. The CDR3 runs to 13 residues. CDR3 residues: CASSPEIGYGYTF. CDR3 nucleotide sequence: TGTGCCAGCAGCCCGGAGATCGGCTATGGCTACACCTTC.

The CDR3 loop is CASSPYRERELFF. The CDR3 DNA sequence: TGTGCCAGCTCCCCTTACAGGGAGAGGGAGCTGTTTTTT. V gene TRBV18 combines with J gene TRBJ2-2; maybe TRBD1 (6 bases). V gave up 6 bases and J gave up 9 bases, with 14 bases separating them. There are 13 residues in the CDR3. The germline CDR1 and CDR2 sequences are KGHSH and LQKENI.

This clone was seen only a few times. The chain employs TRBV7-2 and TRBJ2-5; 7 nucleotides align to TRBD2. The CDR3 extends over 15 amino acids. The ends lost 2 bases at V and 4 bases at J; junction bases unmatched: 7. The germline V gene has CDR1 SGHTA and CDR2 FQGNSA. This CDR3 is CASSLLGGKGETQYF. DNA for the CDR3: TGTGCCAGCAGCTTATTGGGGGGGAAGGGAGAGACCCAGTACTTC.

The CDR3 sequence is CASSQPGLAGPKNIQYF. CDR3 DNA sequence: TGTGCCAGCAGCCAACCCGGACTAGCGGGTCCCAAAAACATTCAGTACTTC. J is TRBJ2-4 and V is TRBV14, with 11 bases fitting TRBD2. Trimming took 2 bases from V and 2 from J; bases not matched to a gene: 5. CDR1 is SGHDN, CDR2 FVKESK, per germline. The CDR3 is made up of 17 amino acids. The entire variable domain, with the rest obtained from reference TRBV14 and TRBJ2-4, is as follows: EAGVTQFPSHSVIEKGQTVTLRCDPISGHDNLYWYRRVMGKEIKFLLHFVKESKQDESGMPNNRFLAERTGGTYSTLKVQPAELEDSGVYFCASSQPGLAGPKNIQYFGAGTRLSVL.

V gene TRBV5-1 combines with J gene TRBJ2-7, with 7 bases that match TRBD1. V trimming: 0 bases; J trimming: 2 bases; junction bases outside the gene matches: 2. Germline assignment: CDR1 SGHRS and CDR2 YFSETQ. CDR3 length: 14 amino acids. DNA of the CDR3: TGCGCCAGCAGCTTGGAACAGGGGCCCTACGAGCAGTACTTC. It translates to CASSLEQGPYEQYF.

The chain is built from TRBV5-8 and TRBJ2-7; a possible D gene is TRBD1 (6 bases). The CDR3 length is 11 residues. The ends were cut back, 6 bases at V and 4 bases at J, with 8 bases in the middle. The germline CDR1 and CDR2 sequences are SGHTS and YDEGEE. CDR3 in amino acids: CASTDRYEQYF. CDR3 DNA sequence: TGTGCCAGCACCGACAGGTACGAGCAGTACTTC.

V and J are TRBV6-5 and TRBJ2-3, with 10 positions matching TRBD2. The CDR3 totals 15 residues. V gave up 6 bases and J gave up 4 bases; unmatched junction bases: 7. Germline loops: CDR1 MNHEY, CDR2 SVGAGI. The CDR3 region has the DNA TGTGCCAGCAGGCCCTTAGCGGGAGGAGCAGATACGCAGTATTTT. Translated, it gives CASRPLAGGADTQYF.

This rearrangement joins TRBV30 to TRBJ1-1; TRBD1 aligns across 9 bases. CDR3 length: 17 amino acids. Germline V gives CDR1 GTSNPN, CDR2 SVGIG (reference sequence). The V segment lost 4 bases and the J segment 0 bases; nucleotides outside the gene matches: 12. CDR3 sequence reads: CAWNYGLDRGLNTEAFF. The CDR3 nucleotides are TGTGCCTGGAATTATGGGCTGGACAGGGGTCTGAACACTGAAGCTTTCTTT.

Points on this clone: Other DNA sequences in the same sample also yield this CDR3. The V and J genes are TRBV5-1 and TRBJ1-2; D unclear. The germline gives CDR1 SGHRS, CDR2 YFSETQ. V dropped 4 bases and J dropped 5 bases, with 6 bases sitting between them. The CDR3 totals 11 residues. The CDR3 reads CASSPGYGYTF. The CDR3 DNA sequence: TGCGCCAGCAGCCCCGGGTATGGCTACACCTTC.

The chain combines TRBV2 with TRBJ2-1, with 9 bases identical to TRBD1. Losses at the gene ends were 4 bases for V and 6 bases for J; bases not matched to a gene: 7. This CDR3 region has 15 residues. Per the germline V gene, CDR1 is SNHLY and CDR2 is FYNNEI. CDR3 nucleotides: TGTGCCAGCAGTGGGGACAGGGTGGGGTCCAATGAGCAGTTCTTC. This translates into CASSGDRVGSNEQFF.

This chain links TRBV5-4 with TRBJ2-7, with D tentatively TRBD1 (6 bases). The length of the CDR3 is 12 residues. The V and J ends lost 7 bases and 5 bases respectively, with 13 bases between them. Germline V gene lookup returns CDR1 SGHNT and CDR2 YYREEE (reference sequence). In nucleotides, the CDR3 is TGTGCCAGCGCGCGAAGGGGGAACGAGCAGTACTTC. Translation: CASARRGNEQYF.

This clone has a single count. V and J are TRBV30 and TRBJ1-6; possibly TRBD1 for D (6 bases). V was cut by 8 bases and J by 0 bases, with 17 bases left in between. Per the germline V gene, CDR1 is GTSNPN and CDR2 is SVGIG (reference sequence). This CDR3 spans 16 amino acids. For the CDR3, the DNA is TGTGCCGGAGACAGGATTCCTAGCTCCTATAATTCACCCCTCCACTTT. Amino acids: CAGDRIPSSYNSPLHF.

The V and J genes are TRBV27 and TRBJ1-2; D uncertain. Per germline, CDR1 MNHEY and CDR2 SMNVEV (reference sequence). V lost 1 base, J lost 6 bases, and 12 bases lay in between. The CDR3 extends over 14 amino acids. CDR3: CASSLLAGFDGYTF. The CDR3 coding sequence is TGTGCCAGCAGTTTATTGGCCGGGTTTGATGGCTACACCTTC.

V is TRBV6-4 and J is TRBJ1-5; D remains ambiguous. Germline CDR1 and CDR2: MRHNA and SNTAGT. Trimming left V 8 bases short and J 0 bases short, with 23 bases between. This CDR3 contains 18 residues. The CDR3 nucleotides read TGTGCCAGCGGTTGTAACAGTCCCCAGGTGTATAGCAATCAGCCCCAGCATTTT. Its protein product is CASGCNSPQVYSNQPQHF.

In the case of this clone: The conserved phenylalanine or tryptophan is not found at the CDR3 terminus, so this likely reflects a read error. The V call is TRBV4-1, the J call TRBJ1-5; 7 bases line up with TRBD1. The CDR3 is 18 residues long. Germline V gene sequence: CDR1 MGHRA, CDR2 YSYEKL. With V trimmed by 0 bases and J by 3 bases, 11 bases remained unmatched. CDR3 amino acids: CASSQDGGTVGVNQPQHV. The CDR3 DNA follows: TGCGCCAGCAGCCAAGATGGTGGGACAGTGGGAGTCAATCAGCCCCAGCATGTT.